The clone carrying this TCR beta chain was seen many times. The data were obtained in a study of neurological immune-mediated disorders. The CDR3 has 13 amino acids. The germline V gene has CDR1 MNHNY and CDR2 SVGAGI (reference sequence). The V end lost 8 bases, the J end lost 3 bases, and 14 bases lay between the germline ends. Synthesis of cDNA was performed by 5'RACE using 10-nucleotide random UMIs. TCRdb reprocessed the 5' RACE reads with MiXCR, giving one entry per CDR3 protein. This table holds 20,000 to 25,000 distinct CDR3 sequences, about 13% found once. The sequencing input was PBMCs. This TCR derives from a woman aged 55-70 years with HTLV-1-associated myelopathy (HAM/TSP). This chain connects TRBV6-6 to TRBJ2-7, with a weak D call TRBD2 (6 bases). In nucleotides, the CDR3 is TGTGCCAGCGCTTCAACCGGGGGCTACGAGCAGTACTTC. Its translation: CASASTGGYEQYF.